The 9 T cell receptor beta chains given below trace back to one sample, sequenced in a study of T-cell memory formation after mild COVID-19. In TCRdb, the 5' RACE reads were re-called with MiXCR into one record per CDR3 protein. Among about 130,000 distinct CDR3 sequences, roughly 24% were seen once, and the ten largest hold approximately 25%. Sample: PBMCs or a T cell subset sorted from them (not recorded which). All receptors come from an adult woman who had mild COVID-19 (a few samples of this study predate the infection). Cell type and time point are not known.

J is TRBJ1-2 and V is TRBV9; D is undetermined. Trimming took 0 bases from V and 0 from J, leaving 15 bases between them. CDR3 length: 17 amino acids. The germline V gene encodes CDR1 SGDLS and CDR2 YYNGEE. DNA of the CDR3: TGTGCCAGCAGCGTAGCTGGAAGGGAGACCACTAACTATGGCTACACCTTC. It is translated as CASSVAGRETTNYGYTF.

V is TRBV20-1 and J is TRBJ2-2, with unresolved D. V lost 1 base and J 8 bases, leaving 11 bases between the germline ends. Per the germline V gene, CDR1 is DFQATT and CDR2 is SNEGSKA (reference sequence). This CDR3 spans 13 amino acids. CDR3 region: CSARAPVVGELFF. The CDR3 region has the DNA TGCAGTGCTAGAGCCCCCGTGGTGGGGGAGCTGTTTTTT.

The CDR3 DNA follows: TGTGCCAGCAGTTACTCGGGGACTAGCGGGAGGAAGTACTTC. This encodes CASSYSGTSGRKYF. This chain joins TRBV6-5 and TRBJ2-7, with TRBD2 matching 15 bases. Unmatched junction bases numbered 2, after V lost 0 bases and J lost 11 bases. Germline V gene sequence: CDR1 MNHEY, CDR2 SVGAGI. The CDR3 has 14 amino acids.

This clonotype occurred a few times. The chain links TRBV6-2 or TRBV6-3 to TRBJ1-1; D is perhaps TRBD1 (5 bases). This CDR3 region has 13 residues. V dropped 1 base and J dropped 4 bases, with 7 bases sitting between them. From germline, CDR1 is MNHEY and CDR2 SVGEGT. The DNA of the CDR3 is TGTGCCAGCAGTTACTGGGGGTTCACTGAAGCTTTCTTT. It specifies CASSYWGFTEAFF.

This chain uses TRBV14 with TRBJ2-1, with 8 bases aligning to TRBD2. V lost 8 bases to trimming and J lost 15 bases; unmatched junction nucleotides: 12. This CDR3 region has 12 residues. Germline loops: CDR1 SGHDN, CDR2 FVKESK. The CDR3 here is CASRTPGTSLFF. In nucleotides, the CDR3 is TGTGCCAGCCGGACTCCCGGGACTAGTTTGTTCTTC.

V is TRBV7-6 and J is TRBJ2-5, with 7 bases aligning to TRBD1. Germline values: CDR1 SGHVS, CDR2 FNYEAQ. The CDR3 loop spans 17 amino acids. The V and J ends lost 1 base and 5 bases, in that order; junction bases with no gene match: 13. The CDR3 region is CASSLDGSGTEFETQYF. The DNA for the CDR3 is TGTGCCAGCAGCTTAGACGGTTCTGGGACAGAGTTCGAGACCCAGTACTTC.

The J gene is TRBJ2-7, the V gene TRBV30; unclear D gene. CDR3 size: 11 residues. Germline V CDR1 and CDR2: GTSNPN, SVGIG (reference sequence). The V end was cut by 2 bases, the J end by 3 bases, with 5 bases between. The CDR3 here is CAWSQVYEQYF. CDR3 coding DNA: TGTGCCTGGAGTCAGGTCTACGAGCAGTACTTC.

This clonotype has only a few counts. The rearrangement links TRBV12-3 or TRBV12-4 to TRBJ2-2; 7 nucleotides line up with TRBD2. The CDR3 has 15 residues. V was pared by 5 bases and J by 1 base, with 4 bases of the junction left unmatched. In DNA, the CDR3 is TGTGCCAGCAGTCCTAGCGGAGTGAACACCGGGGAGCTGTTTTTT. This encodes CASSPSGVNTGELFF.

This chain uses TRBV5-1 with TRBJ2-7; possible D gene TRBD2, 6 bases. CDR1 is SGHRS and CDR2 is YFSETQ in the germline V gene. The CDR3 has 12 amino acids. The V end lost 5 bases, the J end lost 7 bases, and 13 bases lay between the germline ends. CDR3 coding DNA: TGCGCCAGCAGTCGGGGGTCTGAGGAGCAGTACTTC. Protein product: CASSRGSEEQYF.